The T cell receptor (beta chain) described here comes from a study of T cells after yellow fever vaccination. Study-level results: Only a small proportion of the clonotypes turned up in both the CD4 and the CD8 compartments, likely arising from convergent recombination. Subsequent booster samples again held most clones from primary vaccination (more than 95% CD4, roughly 91% CD8).

The study made its TCR cDNA through 5'RACE template switching. That step introduced a universal primer site along with UMIs. From the 5' RACE reads, TCRdb called clonotypes with MiXCR, one entry per CDR3 protein. Seen here are roughly 250,000 distinct CDR3 sequences, 10% to 15% observed once, and the top ten hold 0.4% to 0.65%. This clonotype was seen only a few times. Antigen: not known. CDR3 length equals 16 residues. V was trimmed by 7 bases and J by 0 bases, leaving 17 bases between them. Germline-derived CDR1 and CDR2 are SGHRS and YFSETQ. The chain has TRBV5-1 and TRBJ2-1; a possible D gene is TRBD1 (5 bases). The input for sequencing was CD4+ T cells sorted from PBMCs, taken 45 days after the yellow fever booster vaccination. The sequence was obtained from a man between 25 and 39 years old who received the YFV17D yellow fever vaccine. CDR3 sequence: CASAFARTSSYNEQFF. The CDR3, as DNA: TGCGCCAGCGCCTTTGCTAGGACAAGCTCCTACAATGAGCAGTTCTTC.